This paragraph reports one T cell receptor (beta chain). The data belong to a study of T cell changes during pregnancy in multiple sclerosis. Produced via immunoSEQ multiplex PCR; TCRdb's table is partial and in-frame only. The sample carries tens of thousands of clones, 90% to 95% recorded once. This TCR was recovered from a female donor with multiple sclerosis, enrolled in a pregnancy study. The sample consisted of peripheral blood, taken before pregnancy.

The CDR3 is CASSPRGQGYGYTF. The CDR3 region has the DNA TGTGCCAGCAGCCCCCGGGGACAGGGCTATGGCTACACCTTC. The V call is TRBV7-6, the J call TRBJ1-2, with 9 bases matching TRBD1. The CDR3 length is 14 residues. V was pared by 5 bases and J by 4 bases, with 5 bases of the junction left unmatched. In germline, CDR1 is SGHVS, CDR2 FNYEAQ.